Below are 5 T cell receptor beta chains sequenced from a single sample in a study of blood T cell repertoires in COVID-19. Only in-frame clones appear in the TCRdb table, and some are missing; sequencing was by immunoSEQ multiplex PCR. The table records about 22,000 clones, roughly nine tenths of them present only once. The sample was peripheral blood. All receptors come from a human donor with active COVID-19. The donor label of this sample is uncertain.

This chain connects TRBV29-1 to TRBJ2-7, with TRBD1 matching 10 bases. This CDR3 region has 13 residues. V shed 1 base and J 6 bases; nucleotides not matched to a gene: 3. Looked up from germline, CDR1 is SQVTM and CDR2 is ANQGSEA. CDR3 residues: CSVEGTGGAEQYF. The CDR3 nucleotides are TGCAGCGTTGAAGGGACAGGGGGGGCCGAGCAGTACTTC.

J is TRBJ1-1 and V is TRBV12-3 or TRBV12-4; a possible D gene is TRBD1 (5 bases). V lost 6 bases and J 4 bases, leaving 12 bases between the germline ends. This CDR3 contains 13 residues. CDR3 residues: CASSSEGSTEAFF. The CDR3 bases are TGTGCCAGCAGCTCGGAGGGGTCCACTGAAGCTTTCTTT.

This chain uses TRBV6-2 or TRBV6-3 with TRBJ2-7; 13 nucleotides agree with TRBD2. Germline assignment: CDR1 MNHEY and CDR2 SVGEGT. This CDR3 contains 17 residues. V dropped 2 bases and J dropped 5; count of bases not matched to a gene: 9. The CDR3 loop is CASSYRGLAGASDEQYF. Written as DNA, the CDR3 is TGTGCCAGCAGTTACCGCGGACTAGCGGGAGCAAGTGACGAGCAGTACTTC.

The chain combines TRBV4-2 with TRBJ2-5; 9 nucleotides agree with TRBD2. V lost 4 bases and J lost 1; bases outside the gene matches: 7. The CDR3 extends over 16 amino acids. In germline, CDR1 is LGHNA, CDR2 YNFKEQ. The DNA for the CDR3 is TGTGCCAGCAGCCTAAGGTCGACTAGCGGCCAAGAGACCCAGTACTTC. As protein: CASSLRSTSGQETQYF.

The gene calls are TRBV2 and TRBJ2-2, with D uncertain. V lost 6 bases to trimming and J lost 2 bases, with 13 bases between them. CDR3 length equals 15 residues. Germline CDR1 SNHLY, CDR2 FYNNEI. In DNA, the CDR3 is TGTGCCAGCAGGCCCTATGCAGGCAACACCGGGGAGCTGTTTTTT. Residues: CASRPYAGNTGELFF.